Here is one T cell receptor (beta chain) with its context. This clonotype has just a few counts. Its antigen has not been determined. Qualities for individual bases were not recorded, and no much larger clone is one base off. This record belongs to a study of blood T cells in healthy people across ages (dated by TCRdb to between 2014 and 2016). Study-level background: In model experiments, roughly one uniquely barcoded TCR beta cDNA molecule per two T cells was captured by template switching. To avoid experimental bias, donors of different ages were spread randomly across the sequencing lanes. The study analyzed two additional independent replicas of 1 million unique cDNA reads from the same blood draw for two donors, one aged 18 to 30 and one aged 80 or older. Four age groups were formed from the donors: young (average approximately 17 years), middle-aged (approximately 39), aged (about 62) and long-lived (approximately 78). Age-related changes in TCR beta repertoire diversity were measured in the study by deep sequencing normalized with unique cDNA molecular identifiers.

General conclusions and limits of the study: Estimates of total diversity based on one million sequenced T cells were regarded as lower bounds and as underestimates. Because the CMV infection status of the donors was unknown, age-related changes in expanded clonotypes may potentially have been confounded. Bulk unsorted PBMC profiling prevented conclusive comparison of naive and antigen-experienced compartments. Observed TCR beta diversity correlated strongly with the percentage of naive T cells measured by flow cytometry. As age increased, observed TCR beta diversity per million T cells dropped in a roughly linear way, and a significant reduction was already evident by age about 36. Compared with the aged group, the long-lived group had more naive CD4+ T cells, fewer expanded clones and increased TCR diversity, suggesting age selection.

Libraries were made using 5' RACE. The data were produced on an Illumina HiSeq 2500. A second PCR of roughly 6 to 12 cycles was run with a J-beta primer mix and a sample-barcoded 5' primer. A template-switch 5' adaptor carrying 12 random nucleotides introduced a unique molecular identifier onto each TCR beta cDNA molecule. Each sample yielded at least 2.5 million CDR3-containing paired-end reads. First-strand cDNA synthesis was performed from all RNA using the Mint cDNA synthesis kit, with priming by a TRBC-specific oligonucleotide. Following uracil-DNA glycosylase treatment, all cDNA underwent a first 18-cycle PCR with the universal primers M1SS and BC2_uni_R. The original methods were these. Each sample was normalized by randomly selecting 1 million high-quality reads, each carrying a distinct molecular identifier. Instead of being binned into consensus sequences, reads with shared molecular identifiers were discarded. MiTCR, run with a Q25 quality threshold and the strictest error-elimination algorithm, handled CDR3 identification, clonotype clustering and error correction. Lower-bound total TCR beta diversity was estimated with a nonparametric unseen species model using Euler transformation. TCRdb trimmed public reads at Q25 via fastp, called clones via MiXCR and kept in-frame beta chains. Duplicate CDR3 protein sequences are folded into a single record with the most common DNA and genes. These V and J calls are TCRdb output, not the study's own analysis. The sample contains 700,000 to 850,000 distinct CDR3 sequences, about 55% of them found a single time. The ten largest account for approximately 40% of the sample.

Via the germline V gene (reference sequence), CDR1 is LNHNV and CDR2 YYDKDF. The V and J ends are trimmed by 1 base and 2 bases, leaving 5 bases between them. Taken from cysteine to phenylalanine, the CDR3 has 13 residues. Only the CDR3 region is kept as DNA, spanning 39 bases read in frame from base 1. Donors were 39 systemically healthy Caucasian individuals from Russia aged 6 to 90 years. Ten milliliters of peripheral blood were drawn from each donor into EDTA-treated Vacutainer tubes. PBMCs were isolated by Ficoll-Paque density-gradient centrifugation, with at least 6 million obtained per sample. Total RNA was extracted from PBMCs with Trizol reagent, with at least 6 micrograms obtained per sample. The percentages of naive CD45RAhigh/CD27high T cells were determined by flow cytometry on a PBMC aliquot from every donor.

The chain couples TRBV15 to TRBJ2-5; confidence is insufficient to name the D gene. Sequenced material: blood. The receptor was isolated from a man of 80 years or more in good health. The nucleotides read TGTGCCACCAGCAGAGGACTTCAAGAGACCCAGTACTTC. Its protein reads: CATSRGLQETQYF.